The 20 T cell receptor beta chains in this list originate from one sample, sequenced in a study of T cells in narcolepsy. This table comes from immunoSEQ multiplex PCR, and its TCRdb copy is limited to in-frame clones, with some not included. The profile shows tens of thousands of clones, 78% of them singletons. Sequencing used CD45RA- memory CD4+ T cells from PBMCs. Receptors were obtained from a human donor with narcolepsy.

The V gene is TRBV11-1, the J gene TRBJ2-7; TRBD2 aligns across 11 bases. Germline V lookup: CDR1 SGHAT, CDR2 FQDESV (reference sequence). This CDR3 region has 16 residues. V lost 1 base, J lost 3 bases, and 5 bases stayed unmatched. CDR3: CASSLDSGTSGYEQYF. The CDR3 DNA reads as TGTGCCAGCAGCTTAGACTCCGGGACTAGCGGCTACGAGCAGTACTTC.

This clone showed up just once. The chain carries TRBV30 and TRBJ1-3; D is perhaps TRBD1 (6 bases). The germline V gene has CDR1 GTSNPN and CDR2 SVGIG (reference sequence). V dropped 2 bases and J dropped 2 bases, with 16 bases sitting between them. CDR3 length: 16 residues. Here the CDR3 reads CAWSPGRGVAGNTIYF. The CDR3 DNA reads TGTGCCTGGAGTCCCGGGAGGGGGGTGGCTGGAAACACCATATATTTT.

In its sample, this clone was seen a few times. The genes are TRBV9 and TRBJ1-3; unclear D gene. This CDR3 contains 17 residues. Germline V gene data show CDR1 as SGDLS and CDR2 as YYNGEE. The V and J ends lost 0 bases and 1 base respectively, with 14 bases between them. CDR3 in amino acids: CASSVELSPKSGNTIYF. CDR3 sequence (DNA): TGTGCCAGCAGCGTAGAGCTCTCGCCGAAATCTGGAAACACCATATATTTT.

This clone was observed once. The rearrangement uses TRBV5-1 and TRBJ2-7; either TRBD1 or TRBD2 may supply D (5 bases each). In germline, CDR1 is SGHRS, CDR2 YFSETQ. V lost 0 bases and J 2 bases, leaving 12 bases between the germline ends. CDR3 length: 15 amino acids. The CDR3 loop is CASSLDGGPPYEQYF. CDR3 sequence (DNA): TGCGCCAGCAGCTTGGATGGGGGACCCCCCTACGAGCAGTACTTC.

J is TRBJ2-5 and V is TRBV11-2, with 11 bases identical to TRBD2. The CDR3 runs to 18 residues. V lost 5 bases and J lost 1; bases outside the gene matches: 12. Germline assignment: CDR1 SGHAT and CDR2 FQNNGV. The CDR3: CASSRLGASGGTQETQYF. CDR3 nucleotides: TGTGCCAGCAGCCGCCTGGGGGCTAGCGGGGGGACCCAAGAGACCCAGTACTTC.

The chain recombines TRBV6-6 with TRBJ1-2; a possible D gene is TRBD1 (5 bases). The CDR3 has 12 amino acids. Trimming took off 5 bases at V and 7 bases at J, with 11 bases between the two ends. Germline CDR1 reads MNHNY; CDR2 reads SVGAGI (reference sequence). As DNA, the CDR3 is TGTGCCAGCAGTGGGGGATCGCGTGGCTACACCTTC. Translation: CASSGGSRGYTF.

This chain connects TRBV5-1 to TRBJ1-5; 9 bases line up with TRBD1. The germline gives CDR1 SGHRS, CDR2 YFSETQ. V trimming: 3 bases; J trimming: 4 bases; junction bases outside the gene matches: 2. The CDR3 has 14 amino acids. The CDR3 loop reads CASSSGTGNQPQHF. The CDR3, as DNA: TGCGCCAGCAGCTCCGGGACAGGGAATCAGCCCCAGCATTTT.

This clone was picked up a small number of times. The chain recombines TRBV19 with TRBJ2-7; possibly TRBD2 for D (7 bases). The CDR3 is made up of 17 amino acids. Germline V gives CDR1 LNHDA, CDR2 SQIVND (reference sequence). Trimming stripped 3 bases from V and 0 bases from J, with 18 bases between. The chain's CDR3 is CASSIELGGAFSYEQYF. In DNA, the CDR3 is TGTGCCAGTAGTATCGAATTGGGGGGGGCATTCTCCTACGAGCAGTACTTC.

The chain combines TRBV2 with TRBJ1-2; TRBD1 aligns across 7 bases. V shed 4 bases, J shed 12 bases, and the junction held 5 bases outside the gene matches. CDR1 SNHLY and CDR2 FYNNEI come from the germline V gene. The CDR3 runs 11 residues. CDR3 coding DNA: TGTGCCAGCAGTGGACAGGGAGGCCACACCTTC. Amino acids: CASSGQGGHTF.

The V and J genes are TRBV18 and TRBJ1-1; no clear D gene. The CDR3 has 13 residues. The germline CDR1 and CDR2 sequences are KGHSH and LQKENI. V lost 1 base and J lost 7, with 10 bases in between. CDR3 protein: CASSPLPKLEAFF. The CDR3 nucleotides are TGTGCCAGCTCACCACTTCCGAAACTTGAAGCTTTCTTT.

The genes are TRBV7-7 and TRBJ2-7, with a possible D match to TRBD2 (5 bases). The germline CDR1 and CDR2 sequences are SSHAT and FNYEAQ (reference sequence). V was shortened by 5 bases and J by 6 bases, with 14 bases between the two germline ends. The length of the CDR3 is 13 residues. The CDR3 region is CASSTRESSEQYF. In DNA, the CDR3 is TGTGCCAGCAGCACTAGGGAGTCTAGCGAGCAGTACTTC.

This clone has only a few counts. The rearrangement uses TRBV5-1 and TRBJ2-7; no clear D. Germline V CDR1 and CDR2: SGHRS, YFSETQ. CDR3 length equals 14 residues. The V and J ends lost 0 bases and 2 bases respectively, with 9 bases between them. This CDR3 reads CASSLASATYEQYF. CDR3 bases: TGCGCCAGCAGCTTGGCGAGTGCGACCTACGAGCAGTACTTC.

J is TRBJ1-4 and V is TRBV6-5; possibly TRBD1 for D (5 bases). Germline CDR1 is MNHEY and CDR2 is SVGAGI. The CDR3 runs 12 residues. Trimming pared 7 bases from V and 5 bases from J, leaving 8 bases between. The CDR3 sequence is CASKRDNEKLFF. In nucleotides, the CDR3 is TGTGCCAGCAAGAGGGACAATGAAAAACTGTTTTTT.

The chain carries TRBV19 and TRBJ1-6; maybe TRBD1 (5 bases). The length of the CDR3 is 13 residues. The germline V gene encodes CDR1 LNHDA and CDR2 SQIVND (reference sequence). V was pared by 7 bases and J by 7 bases, with 11 bases between. CDR3 nucleotides: TGTGCCAGTACCCTACGGGGGAATTCACCCCTCCACTTT. Translating gives CASTLRGNSPLHF.

The chain has TRBV2 and TRBJ2-7; 9 nucleotides line up with TRBD1. V shed 2 bases and J 2 bases; nucleotides not matched to a gene: 7. CDR1 is SNHLY, CDR2 FYNNEI, per germline. The CDR3 loop spans 16 amino acids. This CDR3 is CASSERDRVRAYEQYF. The CDR3 bases are TGTGCCAGCAGTGAACGGGACAGGGTTAGGGCCTACGAGCAGTACTTC.

The DNA of the CDR3 is TGCGCCAGCAGGGTAGGGGATGCTAATGAAAAACTGTTTTTT. This sequence encodes CASRVGDANEKLFF. The rearrangement links TRBV5-1 to TRBJ1-4; D possibly corresponds to TRBD1 (5 bases). V was trimmed by 5 bases and J by 3 bases, leaving 11 bases between them. This CDR3 contains 14 residues. Germline values: CDR1 SGHRS, CDR2 YFSETQ.

The chain couples TRBV11-2 to TRBJ1-2, with D uncertain. V gave up 1 base and J gave up 4 bases, with 10 bases separating them. CDR3 length equals 14 residues. Looked up from germline, CDR1 is SGHAT and CDR2 is FQNNGV. CDR3 protein: CASSLAGEVYGYTF. The DNA of the CDR3 is TGTGCCAGCAGCTTAGCTGGGGAGGTCTATGGCTACACCTTC. The complete variable domain, with remaining parts taken from reference TRBV11-2 and TRBJ1-2, reads EAGVAQSPRYKIIEKRQSVAFWCNPISGHATLYWYQQILGQGPKLLIQFQNNGVVDDSQLPKDRFSAERLKGVDSTLKIQPAKLEDSAVYLCASSLAGEVYGYTFGSGTRLTVV.

The V call is TRBV27, the J call TRBJ2-7; 8 bases agree with TRBD1. Germline V gene lookup returns CDR1 MNHEY and CDR2 SMNVEV (reference sequence). V shed 4 bases and J 2 bases; nucleotides not matched to a gene: 7. This CDR3 comprises 15 residues. The CDR3 protein is CASSSRTGMTYEQYF. The CDR3 DNA follows: TGTGCCAGCAGTTCTCGGACAGGGATGACCTACGAGCAGTACTTC.

The chain is built from TRBV5-3 and TRBJ2-7, with TRBD2 matching over 11 bases. TRBV5-3 is an ORF for which the function is uncertain. The CDR3 covers 17 residues. V shed 2 bases and J 7 bases; nucleotides not matched to a gene: 14. The CDR3 loop is CARSFPGTSGSLEEQYF. In DNA, the CDR3 is TGTGCCAGAAGCTTTCCCGGGACTAGCGGAAGTCTGGAAGAGCAGTACTTC.

This clone was recorded once. The chain combines TRBV5-1 with TRBJ1-1; D may be TRBD1 (5 bases). Deletions cut 4 bases from V and 5 bases from J, with 15 bases between. The CDR3 has 14 amino acids. In germline, CDR1 is SGHRS, CDR2 YFSETQ. The CDR3 sequence is CASSTTSGRTEAFF. The CDR3 nucleotides are TGCGCCAGCAGCACCACCTCAGGGAGGACTGAAGCTTTCTTT.